This T cell receptor (beta chain) is from a study of T cell repertoires in ileal Crohn's disease. General observations from the study: Clonal expansions were more frequent in active smokers than non-smokers at surgery.

This clone was counted a single time. The antigen is not known. The table came from immunoSEQ multiplex PCR; TCRdb's copy has only in-frame clones and leaves some out. The sample includes 1,700 or so clones, roughly nine tenths of them seen just once. Specified time point: inflamed ileum from the surgical specimen. Trimming took off 5 bases at V and 2 bases at J, with 8 bases between the two ends. The germline CDR1 and CDR2 sequences are PRHDT and FYEKMQ (reference sequence). The CDR3 loop spans 13 amino acids. Material for sequencing was ileal tissue. The chain links TRBV13 to TRBJ2-3; D remains unclear. The sequence was obtained from an adult with Crohn's disease. This CDR3 is CASSPGITDTQYF. The DNA for the CDR3 is TGTGCCAGCAGCCCCGGAATCACAGATACGCAGTATTTT. Together with reference TRBV13 and TRBJ2-3, the CDR3 gives the full variable domain: AAGVIQSPRHLIKEKRETATLKCYPIPRHDTVYWYQQGPGQDPQFLISFYEKMQSDKGSIPDRFSAQQFSDYHSELNMSSLELGDSALYFCASSPGITDTQYFGPGTRLTVL.